This T cell receptor beta chain was retrieved from a study of shared clonotypes between healthy human individuals. Sequenced by immunoSEQ multiplex PCR; TCRdb stores in-frame clones only, minus some. The sample has roughly 2.5 million clones, roughly 92% seen once. The CDR3 loop spans 15 amino acids. From germline, CDR1 is MNHEY and CDR2 SVGAGI. V was pared by 8 bases and J by 0 bases, with 4 bases of the junction left unmatched. The J gene is TRBJ2-6, the V gene TRBV6-5; 7 bases align to TRBD1. The receptor comes from a man aged 18 to 30 in good health. The material sequenced was naive CD4+ T cells sorted from blood. Subset meaning: CD45RA+ positively selected. The CDR3 sequence: CASVRDSSGANVLTF. The CDR3 DNA reads as TGTGCCAGCGTGAGGGACAGCTCTGGGGCCAACGTCCTGACTTTC.